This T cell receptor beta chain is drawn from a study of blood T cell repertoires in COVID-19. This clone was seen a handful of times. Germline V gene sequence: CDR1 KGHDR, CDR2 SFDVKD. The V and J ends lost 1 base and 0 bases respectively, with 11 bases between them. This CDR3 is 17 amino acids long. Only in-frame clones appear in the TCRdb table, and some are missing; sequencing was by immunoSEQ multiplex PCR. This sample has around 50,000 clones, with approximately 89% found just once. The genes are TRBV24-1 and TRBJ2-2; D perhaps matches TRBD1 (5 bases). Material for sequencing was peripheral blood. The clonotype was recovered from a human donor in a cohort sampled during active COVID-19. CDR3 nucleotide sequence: TGTGCCACCAGTGATTTAGGCAGGGTTACGAACACCGGGGAGCTGTTTTTT. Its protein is CATSDLGRVTNTGELFF.